The 27 T cell receptor beta chains below come from one sample, sequenced in a study of Tregs in tolerant kidney transplant recipients. Recipients received nonmyeloablative bone marrow transplants from related graft donors, with transient mixed chimerism. Assay used: immunoSEQ multiplex PCR; TCRdb lists only in-frame clones, some missing. In the table there are approximately 60,000 clones, more than 75% of which are singletons. This specimen was CD4+ T cells from blood (PBMCs), taken 6 months after the transplant. The receptors come from a human patient who received a combined kidney and bone marrow transplant. Some T cells may be the graft donor's.

This clone was observed a handful of times. V and J are TRBV11-2 and TRBJ2-1; D may be TRBD2 (5 bases). V shed 3 bases and J shed 3 bases, with 12 bases lying between them. The CDR3 length is 15 residues. Germline CDR1 and CDR2: SGHAT and FQNNGV. CDR3 amino acids: CASSFPAELYNEQFF. The CDR3 DNA sequence: TGTGCCAGCAGCTTTCCAGCGGAACTCTACAATGAGCAGTTCTTC.

The chain has TRBV7-9 and TRBJ1-1; the match to TRBD1 covers 8 bases. The germline gives CDR1 SEHNR, CDR2 FQNEAQ (reference sequence). The CDR3 consists of 16 residues. With V trimmed by 1 base and J by 2 bases, 6 bases remained unmatched. CDR3 amino acids: CASSLGQGTGNTEAFF. In nucleotides, the CDR3 is TGTGCCAGCAGCTTAGGCCAAGGGACAGGAAACACTGAAGCTTTCTTT.

The gene calls are TRBV7-2 and TRBJ2-1; D is undetermined. The CDR3 length is 14 residues. Per germline, CDR1 SGHTA and CDR2 FQGNSA. Trimming removed 6 bases at V and 7 bases at J, with 16 bases between. Here the CDR3 DNA reads TGTGCCAGCAGTACCAAAGTCAGGCTAAATGAGCAGTTCTTC. Its translation: CASSTKVRLNEQFF. The entire variable domain, with the rest obtained from reference TRBV7-2 and TRBJ2-1, is as follows: GAGVSQSPSNKVTEKGKDVELRCDPISGHTALYWYRQSLGQGLEFLIYFQGNSAPDKSGLPSDRFSAERTGGSVSTLTIQRTQQEDSAVYLCASSTKVRLNEQFFGPGTRLTVL.

The chain employs TRBV7-3 and TRBJ1-1, with TRBD1 identical over 7 bases. This CDR3 region has 15 residues. Per germline, CDR1 SGHTA and CDR2 FQGTGA. V shed 5 bases, J shed 1 base, and the junction held 7 bases outside the gene matches. The CDR3 loop is CASSLRGDENTEAFF. The CDR3 DNA reads as TGTGCCAGCAGCCTCAGGGGGGATGAGAACACTGAAGCTTTCTTT.

V and J are TRBV19 and TRBJ2-7; TRBD2 agrees at 7 bases. J gave up 6 bases and V 3 bases, and 5 bases lay outside the gene matches. The CDR3 totals 13 residues. Germline CDR1 is LNHDA and CDR2 is SQIVND (reference sequence). CDR3 sequence reads: CASSIFTGGEQYF. The CDR3 DNA follows: TGTGCCAGTAGTATTTTTACGGGGGGCGAGCAGTACTTC.

V and J are TRBV7-2 and TRBJ2-7; 8 positions match TRBD2. Germline V gene data show CDR1 as SGHTA and CDR2 as FQGNSA. Losses at the gene ends were 5 bases for V and 7 bases for J; bases not matched to a gene: 16. The CDR3 covers 16 residues. Written as DNA, the CDR3 is TGTGCCAGCAGCGCCCACGGGGGGGCGGGGGTGGGGGAGCAGTACTTC. Translated, it gives CASSAHGGAGVGEQYF. The whole variable domain, remainder taken from reference TRBV7-2 and TRBJ2-7, is GAGVSQSPSNKVTEKGKDVELRCDPISGHTALYWYRQSLGQGLEFLIYFQGNSAPDKSGLPSDRFSAERTGGSVSTLTIQRTQQEDSAVYLCASSAHGGAGVGEQYFGPGTRLTVT.

In this sample, this clone turned up once. The chain links TRBV18 to TRBJ2-1, with TRBD1 matching 8 bases. Germline assignment: CDR1 KGHSH and CDR2 LQKENI. The V gene end was trimmed by 4 bases and the J gene end by 7 bases; junction bases not matched to a gene: 9. There are 15 residues in the CDR3. CDR3 DNA sequence: TGTGCCAGCTCACGAGACAGGGGAAGTTTAAATGAGCAGTTCTTC. Amino acid sequence: CASSRDRGSLNEQFF. Using reference TRBV18 and TRBJ2-1 for the parts outside the CDR3, the full variable domain is NAGVMQNPRHLVRRRGQEARLRCSPMKGHSHVYWYRQLPEEGLKFMVYLQKENIIDESGMPKERFSAEFPKEGPSILRIQQVVRGDSAAYFCASSRDRGSLNEQFFGPGTRLTVL.

This chain links TRBV28 with TRBJ1-2; D remains ambiguous. Germline V CDR1 and CDR2: MDHEN, SYDVKM. CDR3 length: 15 amino acids. V gave up 5 bases and J gave up 8 bases, with 21 bases separating them. The CDR3 region is CASSLVFRERSGYTF. The CDR3 DNA reads TGTGCCAGCAGTCTGGTTTTTCGGGAGAGATCGGGCTACACCTTC.

This chain's CDR3 is CASSAGQGGDTQYF. The CDR3 DNA reads as TGTGCCAGCAGCGCGGGACAGGGGGGGGATACGCAGTATTTT. The chain carries TRBV9 and TRBJ2-3; TRBD1 aligns across 11 bases. V dropped 3 bases and J dropped 6; count of bases not matched to a gene: 3. This CDR3 is 14 amino acids long. Germline V gene data show CDR1 as SGDLS and CDR2 as YYNGEE.

The chain is built from TRBV7-6 and TRBJ2-2, with no clear D. The CDR3 is made up of 17 amino acids. Trimming shortened V by 3 bases and J by 0 bases, and 14 bases separated the two germline ends. Germline V gives CDR1 SGHVS, CDR2 FNYEAQ. This CDR3 is CASSLQPGPANTGELFF. CDR3 coding DNA: TGTGCCAGCAGCTTGCAGCCGGGTCCCGCGAACACCGGGGAGCTGTTTTTT.

The rearrangement joins TRBV4-1 to TRBJ2-7; TRBD2 aligns across 7 bases. J was trimmed by 3 bases and V by 0 bases; bases with no gene match: 11. The CDR3 extends over 17 amino acids. CDR1 and CDR2 (germline): MGHRA, YSYEKL. DNA for the CDR3: TGCGCCAGCAGCCAAGACGAGCGGGACGGGGTTTTCTACGAGCAGTACTTC. Translation: CASSQDERDGVFYEQYF.

The CDR3 DNA is TGTGCCAGCAGCCTGCGGACTAGCGGGGCTCCGGGCAATGAGCAGTTCTTC. As protein: CASSLRTSGAPGNEQFF. The V and J genes are TRBV11-1 and TRBJ2-1; 12 bases are a match to TRBD2. The ends lost 5 bases at V and 6 bases at J; junction bases unmatched: 11. CDR1 and CDR2 (germline): SGHAT, FQDESV (reference sequence). This CDR3 has 17 amino acids.

About this clone: Other nucleotide sequences from this sample produce the same CDR3. The CDR3 loop is CASYRGGEKLFF. The CDR3 nucleotides are TGTGCCAGTTACAGGGGGGGGGAAAAACTGTTTTTT. V gene TRBV6-6 combines with J gene TRBJ1-4; TRBD1 agrees at 8 bases. The CDR3 has 12 residues. The germline V gene encodes CDR1 MNHNY and CDR2 SVGAGI (reference sequence). With 9 bases clipped from V and 8 bases from J, the junction kept 5 bases outside the gene matches.

This chain connects TRBV9 to TRBJ2-5; TRBD1 matches at 9 bases. The DNA end favors TRBJ2-7, so the J call may be wrong. This CDR3 is built from 13 residues. Germline CDR1 and CDR2: SGDLS and YYNGEE. Written as DNA, the CDR3 is TGTGCCAGCAGCCGGGACAGGGACTACGAGCAGTACTTC. This gives the protein CASSRDRDYEQYF.

The chain has TRBV11-3 and TRBJ2-1; D may be TRBD1 (5 bases). This CDR3 is 13 amino acids long. V dropped 1 base and J dropped 5 bases, with 6 bases sitting between them. Looked up from germline, CDR1 is SGHNT and CDR2 is YENEEA. This chain's CDR3 is CASSLGQNNEQFF. The CDR3 bases are TGTGCCAGCAGCTTAGGACAGAACAATGAGCAGTTCTTC.

The rearrangement uses TRBV5-1 and TRBJ2-7; D remains ambiguous. Germline CDR1 is SGHRS and CDR2 is YFSETQ. Trimming stripped 2 bases from V and 3 bases from J, with 3 bases between. CDR3 length equals 11 residues. The CDR3 DNA follows: TGCGCCAGCAGCTTATACTACGAGCAGTACTTC. This gives the protein CASSLYYEQYF.

The V and J genes are TRBV29-1 and TRBJ2-1; 14 nucleotides line up with TRBD2. J was trimmed by 9 bases and V by 2 bases; bases with no gene match: 6. Looked up from germline, CDR1 is SQVTM and CDR2 is ANQGSEA. This CDR3 region has 15 residues. The CDR3: CSVEKGTSGGGEQFF. The CDR3, as DNA: TGCAGCGTTGAAAAGGGGACTAGCGGGGGAGGTGAGCAGTTCTTC.

The rearrangement joins TRBV11-2 to TRBJ2-5; D is unresolved. This CDR3 is built from 14 residues. Trimming left V 2 bases short and J 2 bases short, with 9 bases between. CDR1 and CDR2 from the germline V gene are SGHAT and FQNNGV. The CDR3 sequence: CASSLFAGQETQYF. CDR3 DNA: TGTGCCAGCAGCTTATTTGCAGGACAAGAGACCCAGTACTTC.

The rearrangement joins TRBV2 to TRBJ2-1; D not certain. The CDR3 is made up of 16 amino acids. CDR1 and CDR2 from the germline V gene are SNHLY and FYNNEI. V lost 1 base and J 2 bases, leaving 12 bases between the germline ends. CDR3 sequence: CASSEVGWVPYNEQFF. The CDR3 DNA reads TGTGCCAGCAGTGAAGTCGGGTGGGTTCCCTACAATGAGCAGTTCTTC.

The rearrangement uses TRBV19 and TRBJ2-1; 8 bases line up with TRBD1. Germline CDR1 is LNHDA and CDR2 is SQIVND (reference sequence). CDR3 length: 15 residues. After removal of 5 bases from V and 3 bases from J, the junction contained 6 bases not matched to a gene. In DNA, the CDR3 is TGTGCCAGTAGTTTTCAAGGACAGGGCTACAATGAGCAGTTCTTC. This encodes CASSFQGQGYNEQFF.

The chain recombines TRBV5-4 with TRBJ1-5, with a weak D call TRBD1 (6 bases). V shed 0 bases and J shed 3 bases, with 13 bases lying between them. Germline values: CDR1 SGHNT, CDR2 YYREEE (reference sequence). CDR3 length: 16 residues. The CDR3 nucleotides are TGTGCCAGCAGCTTGGCCCGGGGGGGCCCCAATCAGCCCCAGCATTTT. Its protein is CASSLARGGPNQPQHF. The variable domain in full, completed from reference TRBV5-4 and TRBJ1-5, reads ETGVTQSPTHLIKTRGQQVTLRCSSQSGHNTVSWYQQALGQGPQFIFQYYREEENGRGNFPPRFSGLQFPNYSSELNVNALELDDSALYLCASSLARGGPNQPQHFGDGTRLSIL.

V usage is TRBV6-1 and J usage is TRBJ2-7; 8 nucleotides line up with TRBD1. In germline, CDR1 is MNHNS, CDR2 SASEGT. This CDR3 spans 12 amino acids. Germline trimming cut 8 bases from V and 2 bases from J; bases unmatched to any gene: 2. In DNA, the CDR3 is TGTGCCAGCGGGGACAGGACCTACGAGCAGTACTTC. This codes for CASGDRTYEQYF.

This clone was found a few times. The chain recombines TRBV10-3 with TRBJ1-5; a weak D match, TRBD1 (5 bases). CDR1 and CDR2 (germline): ENHRY, SYGVKD. The germline V and J ends were trimmed by 5 bases and 11 bases, with 13 bases remaining between them. This CDR3 has 12 residues. DNA of the CDR3: TGTGCCATCAGTCGAGACCGCAGGGCCCAGCATTTT. It specifies CAISRDRRAQHF.

The V gene is TRBV9, the J gene TRBJ2-2, with D perhaps TRBD2 (6 bases). Per germline, CDR1 SGDLS and CDR2 YYNGEE. V lost 4 bases and J lost 6, with 13 bases in between. The CDR3 has 14 residues. CDR3 residues: CASSLRGGSGELFF. The CDR3 DNA reads TGTGCCAGCAGCCTACGTGGGGGGTCCGGGGAGCTGTTTTTT.

The V and J genes are TRBV7-2 and TRBJ1-1; TRBD1 might be the D (5 bases). There are 15 residues in the CDR3. The V and J ends lost 2 bases and 10 bases respectively, with 20 bases between them. In germline, CDR1 is SGHTA, CDR2 FQGNSA. The CDR3 sequence is CASSLNPTTGGVAFF. CDR3 sequence (DNA): TGTGCCAGCAGCTTAAATCCAACGACGGGGGGGGTAGCTTTCTTT.

The chain employs TRBV28 and TRBJ2-3, with 9 bases identical to TRBD1. CDR3 length equals 17 residues. The ends lost 7 bases at V and 0 bases at J; junction bases unmatched: 11. The germline V gene has CDR1 MDHEN and CDR2 SYDVKM. The CDR3 sequence is CASTDHGTGPSTDTQYF. The CDR3 DNA reads as TGTGCCAGCACGGACCATGGGACAGGGCCTAGCACAGATACGCAGTATTTT.

The rearrangement uses TRBV4-3 and TRBJ2-4, with TRBD2 as a possible D gene (6 bases). Per germline, CDR1 LGHNA and CDR2 YSLEER. V was shortened by 0 bases and J by 6 bases, with 21 bases between the two germline ends. The CDR3 is made up of 18 amino acids. The CDR3, as DNA: TGCGCCAGCAGCCAAGAGGCAGGGAGGCCATCGCAGGGAAACATTCAGTACTTC. Translation gives CASSQEAGRPSQGNIQYF.